The 5 T cell receptor beta chains given below trace back to one sample, sequenced in a study of PD-1 blockade in classical Hodgkin lymphoma. Sequencing was performed with immunoSEQ multiplex PCR; in TCRdb, only in-frame clones are kept and a portion is missing. The table has about 100,000 clones, 80% to 85% seen once. All the patients suffered relapse after autologous stem cell transplantation, and brentuximab vedotin exposure differed. Sequencing used peripheral blood mononuclear cells (PBMCs), obtained at baseline. These receptors came from a human donor with classical Hodgkin lymphoma.

V gene TRBV7-6 combines with J gene TRBJ2-5; 8 bases line up with TRBD2. The germline CDR1 and CDR2 sequences are SGHVS and FNYEAQ. The length of the CDR3 is 16 residues. Trimming cost V 7 bases and J 5 bases; bases outside gene matches: 15. CDR3 region: CASTFSGTSGMETQYF. Written as DNA, the CDR3 is TGTGCCAGCACCTTCTCCGGGACTAGTGGTATGGAGACCCAGTACTTC.

V and J are TRBV7-7 and TRBJ2-1, with D possibly being TRBD2 (5 bases). The V end lost 1 base, the J end lost 9 bases, and 7 bases lay between the germline ends. CDR1 is SSHAT, CDR2 FNYEAQ, per germline (reference sequence). The CDR3 is 12 residues long. The CDR3 DNA reads TGTGCCAGCAGCTTAGGAGGAGGTGAGCAGTTCTTC. This codes for CASSLGGGEQFF.

This rearrangement joins TRBV6-6 to TRBJ1-5; TRBD1 aligns across 11 bases. With V trimmed by 8 bases and J by 5 bases, 8 bases remained unmatched. This CDR3 region has 15 residues. Germline V gene data show CDR1 as MNHNY and CDR2 as SVGAGI (reference sequence). CDR3 DNA: TGTGCCAGCTGGCCGGGACAGGGGGTGGATCAGCCCCAGCATTTT. This codes for CASWPGQGVDQPQHF.

This rearrangement joins TRBV5-1 to TRBJ2-1; 12 nucleotides agree with TRBD2. V was clipped by 3 bases and J by 0 bases; unmatched bases: 7. The length of the CDR3 is 18 residues. Per the germline V gene, CDR1 is SGHRS and CDR2 is YFSETQ. This CDR3 is CASSWPLAGGSSYNEQFF. In DNA, the CDR3 is TGCGCCAGCAGCTGGCCTCTAGCGGGAGGGAGCTCCTACAATGAGCAGTTCTTC. Full variable domain (missing parts from reference TRBV5-1 and TRBJ2-1): KAGVTQTPRYLIKTRGQQVTLSCSPISGHRSVSWYQQTPGQGLQFLFEYFSETQRNKGNFPGRFSGRQFSNSRSEMNVSTLELGDSALYLCASSWPLAGGSSYNEQFFGPGTRLTVL.

The rearrangement links TRBV21-1 to TRBJ2-1; TRBD2 was called by the table and not checked on the DNA. TRBV21-1 is an annotated pseudogene. The CDR3 has 17 residues. Here the CDR3 reads CASSKVGGPSDYNEQFF. The DNA of the CDR3 is TGTGCCAGCAGCAAAGTTGGAGGTCCTAGCGACTACAATGAGCAGTTCTTC.